This T cell receptor (beta chain) was sequenced in a study of PD-1 blockade in classical Hodgkin lymphoma. Broader study findings: What drove the repertoire differences, possibly disease activity or prior therapy, has not been defined. Before treatment, TCR diversity in newly diagnosed patients was reportedly lower than in healthy donors.

The assay was immunoSEQ multiplex PCR, and TCRdb's table has in-frame clones only and misses some. The sample lists about 30,000 clones, approximately 90% occurring once. Noted time point: newly diagnosed, previously untreated cHL patient sample. Newly diagnosed classical Hodgkin lymphoma PBMCs, still untreated, provided the comparison samples. Note on this clone: Its antigen remains unknown.

The CDR3 is 13 residues long. Looked up from germline, CDR1 is MDHEN and CDR2 is SYDVKM. The sample comprised peripheral blood mononuclear cells (PBMCs). The clonotype originates from a human donor with classical Hodgkin lymphoma. The chain couples TRBV28 to TRBJ1-1; unclear D gene. DNA for the CDR3: TGTGCATACCGTCGGGCTGGGGACACTGAAGCTTTCTTT. Translated, it gives CAYRRAGDTEAFF. Complete variable domain (other parts from reference TRBV28 and TRBJ1-1): DVKVTQSSRYLVKRTGEKVFLECVQDMDHENMFWYRQDPGLGLRLIYFSYDVKMKEKGDIPEGYSVSREKKERFSLILESASTNQTSMYLCAYRRAGDTEAFFGQGTRLTVV.